These 18 T cell receptor beta chains were sequenced from one sample in a study of blood T cell repertoires in COVID-19. Assay: immunoSEQ multiplex PCR; the TCRdb copy retains only in-frame clones and omits some. The table records 370,000 or so clones, more than 70% of them present only once. Sequenced material: PBMCs or T cells enriched from blood (not recorded which). These receptors were collected from a man aged 30 to 45 who had recovered from COVID-19.

The V and J genes are TRBV19 and TRBJ1-2; D may be TRBD1 (6 bases). This CDR3 comprises 13 residues. Germline assignment: CDR1 LNHDA and CDR2 SQIVND (reference sequence). Trimming left V 3 bases short and J 5 bases short, with 10 bases between. The CDR3 DNA is TGTGCCAGTAGTATCCCGACAGGATATGGCTACACCTTC. It codes for CASSIPTGYGYTF. The whole variable domain, filled in from reference TRBV19 and TRBJ1-2, reads DGGITQSPKYLFRKEGQNVTLSCEQNLNHDAMYWYRQDPGQGLRLIYYSQIVNDFQKGDIAEGYSVSREKKESFPLTVTSAQKNPTAFYLCASSIPTGYGYTFGSGTRLTVV.

The chain carries TRBV6-5 and TRBJ2-2; TRBD2 might be the D (7 bases). Germline V gives CDR1 MNHEY, CDR2 SVGAGI. The V end lost 10 bases, the J end lost 7 bases, and 13 bases lay between the germline ends. The CDR3 is 12 amino acids. The CDR3 loop is CATYREGGELFF. The CDR3 bases are TGTGCCACTTACAGGGAGGGCGGGGAGCTGTTTTTT.

The chain links TRBV3-1 (or the pseudogene TRBV3-2) to TRBJ1-2; TRBD1 might be the D (6 bases). This CDR3 has 14 residues. Trimming shortened V by 1 base and J by 6 bases, and 12 bases separated the two germline ends. Germline-derived CDR1 and CDR2 are LGHDT and YNNKEL (reference sequence). The CDR3 DNA reads TGTGCCAGCAGCCAAGCCCCGGCAGGGGATGGCTACACCTTC. This encodes CASSQAPAGDGYTF.

The rearrangement links TRBV2 to TRBJ2-7, with 9 bases lining up with TRBD1. The CDR3 is 13 amino acids. Germline trimming cut 4 bases from V and 2 bases from J; bases unmatched to any gene: 0. Germline CDR1 SNHLY, CDR2 FYNNEI. The CDR3 region is CASSGDRAYEQYF. Written as DNA, the CDR3 is TGTGCCAGCAGTGGGGACAGGGCCTACGAGCAGTACTTC.

The rearrangement uses TRBV28 and TRBJ2-3; D is undetermined. Trimming pared 2 bases from V and 0 bases from J, leaving 9 bases between. The CDR3 runs 15 residues. Germline-derived CDR1 and CDR2 are MDHEN and SYDVKM. The DNA for the CDR3 is TGTGCCAGCAGTTTAGTAACATACAGCACAGATACGCAGTATTTT. Translating gives CASSLVTYSTDTQYF.

Notes on this clone: The same CDR3 can be traced to other DNA sequences in this sample. This chain links TRBV3-1 (or the pseudogene TRBV3-2) with TRBJ1-1; no reliable D call. The ends were cut back, 3 bases at V and 0 bases at J, with 8 bases in the middle. The germline gives CDR1 LGHDT, CDR2 YNNKEL (reference sequence). CDR3 length: 14 amino acids. CDR3: CASSQLQMNTEAFF. CDR3 DNA sequence: TGTGCCAGCAGCCAGCTTCAGATGAACACTGAAGCTTTCTTT.

About this clone: The sample carries other DNA sequences with the same CDR3. V and J are TRBV10-1 and TRBJ1-1; D gene unclear. The V gene lost 4 bases and the J gene lost 1 base, with 7 bases spanning the gap. The V gene's germline CDR1 is WNHNN and CDR2 SYGVQD (reference sequence). This CDR3 has 13 amino acids. Here the CDR3 reads CASSVRGNTEAFF. Written as DNA, the CDR3 is TGCGCCAGCAGTGTCAGAGGGAACACTGAAGCTTTCTTT.

The V gene is TRBV9, the J gene TRBJ1-1, with TRBD1 as a possible D gene (5 bases). The length of the CDR3 is 15 residues. The germline V gene has CDR1 SGDLS and CDR2 YYNGEE. V was cut by 4 bases and J by 1 base, with 14 bases left in between. The CDR3 bases are TGTGCCAGCAGCTCCTCCGGGGGGGGGAACACTGAAGCTTTCTTT. It is translated as CASSSSGGGNTEAFF.

J is TRBJ2-5 and V is TRBV30, with unresolved D. Per germline, CDR1 GTSNPN and CDR2 SVGIG (reference sequence). The CDR3 is 13 residues long. The ends were cut back, 0 bases at V and 2 bases at J, with 7 bases in the middle. The CDR3 coding sequence is TGTGCCTGGAGTGTACATTCTCAAGAGACCCAGTACTTC. Its protein is CAWSVHSQETQYF. Complete variable domain (other parts from reference TRBV30 and TRBJ2-5): SQTIHQWPATLVQPVGSPLSLECTVEGTSNPNLYWYRQAAGRGLQLLFYSVGIGQISSEVPQNLSASRPQDRQFILSSKKLLLSDSGFYLCAWSVHSQETQYFGPGTRLLVL.

CDR3 DNA: TGTGCCAGCGTTGTATACACCGGGGAGCTGTTTTTT. This gives the protein CASVVYTGELFF. The gene calls are TRBV7-9 and TRBJ2-2; D gene unclear. Germline CDR1 reads SEHNR; CDR2 reads FQNEAQ (reference sequence). The CDR3 runs to 12 residues. Deletions cut 8 bases from V and 3 bases from J, with 7 bases between.

Concerning this clone: The same CDR3 arises from other DNA sequences in this sample as well. The chain joins TRBV10-3 to TRBJ2-1; a weak D match, TRBD1 (6 bases). The CDR3 is made up of 13 amino acids. V was shortened by 3 bases and J by 3 bases, with 6 bases between the two germline ends. The germline V gene has CDR1 ENHRY and CDR2 SYGVKD. The CDR3 protein is CAISDRGYNEQFF. The DNA of the CDR3 is TGTGCCATCAGTGACAGGGGCTACAATGAGCAGTTCTTC.

V is TRBV13 and J is TRBJ1-3, with a tentative D call TRBD1 (5 bases). CDR1 is PRHDT and CDR2 is FYEKMQ in the germline V gene (reference sequence). V dropped 4 bases and J dropped 0 bases, with 10 bases sitting between them. This CDR3 region has 15 residues. DNA for the CDR3: TGTGCCAGCAGCTACAGACAGCGCTCTGGAAACACCATATATTTT. Translation: CASSYRQRSGNTIYF. Complete variable domain (other parts from reference TRBV13 and TRBJ1-3): AAGVIQSPRHLIKEKRETATLKCYPIPRHDTVYWYQQGPGQDPQFLISFYEKMQSDKGSIPDRFSAQQFSDYHSELNMSSLELGDSALYFCASSYRQRSGNTIYFGEGSWLTVV.

The chain employs TRBV7-9 and TRBJ1-1; D unclear. Between the trimmed V and J ends, which lost 1 base and 6 bases, there was a span of 12 bases. The CDR3 contains 14 residues. Per the germline V gene, CDR1 is SEHNR and CDR2 is FQNEAQ (reference sequence). CDR3 in amino acids: CASSLGGGRAEAFF. The CDR3 DNA follows: TGTGCCAGCAGCTTAGGCGGCGGCCGAGCTGAAGCTTTCTTT.

V and J are TRBV3-1 (or the pseudogene TRBV3-2) and TRBJ2-3; possibly TRBD1 for D (6 bases). The germline CDR1 and CDR2 sequences are LGHDT and YNNKEL (reference sequence). CDR3 length equals 15 residues. V gave up 0 bases and J gave up 5 bases, with 12 bases separating them. The CDR3 sequence: CASSQDQGLGDTQYF. CDR3 sequence (DNA): TGTGCCAGCAGCCAAGATCAGGGGCTGGGAGATACGCAGTATTTT.

The CDR3 loop reads CASSLPGQGRAETQYF. The CDR3 DNA is TGCGCCAGCAGCTTGCCGGGACAGGGGAGGGCAGAGACCCAGTACTTC. The chain joins TRBV5-1 to TRBJ2-5; 10 positions match TRBD1. The CDR3 has 16 amino acids. CDR1 and CDR2 from the germline V gene are SGHRS and YFSETQ. The V gene end was trimmed by 1 base and the J gene end by 4 bases; junction bases not matched to a gene: 7.

The chain has TRBV10-2 and TRBJ1-2; 8 bases map to TRBD1. Germline CDR1 reads WSHSY; CDR2 reads SAAADI. The CDR3 has 15 residues. V lost 0 bases and J lost 6; bases outside the gene matches: 6. The CDR3 reads CASSESGQGADGYTF. DNA for the CDR3: TGCGCCAGCAGTGAGTCTGGTCAGGGGGCGGATGGCTACACCTTC.

The genes are TRBV7-9 and TRBJ1-5; D is ambiguous. The CDR3 spans 13 residues. The V gene's germline CDR1 is SEHNR and CDR2 FQNEAQ (reference sequence). V lost 3 bases to trimming and J lost 3 bases, with 6 bases between them. DNA of the CDR3: TGTGCCAGCAGCTTTTCAGACAATCAGCCCCAGCATTTT. Translation gives CASSFSDNQPQHF. Full variable domain (remainder filled in from reference TRBV7-9 and TRBJ1-5): DTGVSQNPRHKITKRGQNVTFRCDPISEHNRLYWYRQTLGQGPEFLTYFQNEAQLEKSRLLSDRFSAERPKGSFSTLEIQRTEQGDSAMYLCASSFSDNQPQHFGDGTRLSIL.

The chain has TRBV5-1 and TRBJ1-5, with 8 nucleotides matching TRBD1. V shed 4 bases and J 9 bases; nucleotides not matched to a gene: 12. The germline CDR1 and CDR2 sequences are SGHRS and YFSETQ. The CDR3 sequence is 15 residues long. The CDR3 coding sequence is TGCGCCAGCAGCCTTGGACAGGGCACGGGGTGGCCCCAGCATTTT. Encoded protein: CASSLGQGTGWPQHF.